The present entry profiles one T cell receptor (beta chain) with its context. There are 16 residues in the CDR3. This table comes from immunoSEQ multiplex PCR, and its TCRdb copy is limited to in-frame clones, with some not included. The sample includes about 400,000 clones, over 85% of them seen just once. This sample was included in a study of blood T cell repertoires in COVID-19. Sequenced material: PBMCs or T cells enriched from blood (not recorded which). The chain couples TRBV21-1 to TRBJ1-1. TRBV21-1 is assigned pseudogene status. The TCR comes from a woman aged 30 to 39 who had recovered from COVID-19. This CDR3 is CASSKVGGSSNTEAFF. CDR3 coding DNA: TGTGCCAGCAGCAAAGTGGGAGGGTCGTCGAACACTGAAGCTTTCTTT.